This entry lists 9 T cell receptor beta chains sequenced from one sample in a study of T-cell memory formation after mild COVID-19 (TCRdb year 2021). Libraries were made using 5' RACE. TCRdb names Illumina NovaSeq 6000 as the instrument used. TCRdb passed the public sequencing reads through fastp at Q25 and MiXCR, retaining productive beta sequences. Each record represents a unique CDR3 protein, reported with the most common genes and DNA among its rows. The table for this sample lists a few hundred thousand distinct CDR3 sequences; around 21% of them were counted only once. The ten top clones hold around 13% of the sample. The specimen sequenced was PBMCs or a T cell subset sorted from them (not recorded which). Every receptor here comes from an adult woman who had mild COVID-19 (a few samples of this study predate the infection). The sample titles of this study are shuffled in the database, so cell type and time point are left out; the donor was told from shared clones.

The sample holds a few counts of this clonotype. The chain joins TRBV6-2 or TRBV6-3 to TRBJ1-4; 7 nucleotides match TRBD1. CDR1 and CDR2 from the germline V gene are MNHEY and SVGEGT. This CDR3 comprises 11 residues. This CDR3 is CATGLNEKLFF. The CDR3 coding sequence is TGTGCGACAGGGTTGAATGAAAAACTGTTTTTT.

This clonotype occurred a few times. The rearrangement uses TRBV7-8 and TRBJ2-7, with TRBD1 identical over 11 bases. The CDR3 has 15 residues. Germline-derived CDR1 and CDR2 are SGHVS and FQNEAQ. Trimming removed 5 bases from V and 2 bases from J; junction bases left unmatched: 5. CDR3 DNA: TGTGCCAGCAGCACACCGGGACAGGGGGCCTACGAGCAGTACTTC. This translates into CASSTPGQGAYEQYF.

The chain recombines TRBV7-8 with TRBJ1-1; D might be TRBD1 (5 bases). There are 17 residues in the CDR3. Germline V lookup: CDR1 SGHVS, CDR2 FQNEAQ. Trimming stripped 0 bases from V and 0 bases from J, with 14 bases between. CDR3 nucleotides: TGTGCCAGCAGCTTAGCGAGGGGCTTCATTATGAACACTGAAGCTTTCTTT. Amino acids: CASSLARGFIMNTEAFF.

This clonotype was observed a few times. The chain couples TRBV29-1 to TRBJ2-7, with 7 bases that match TRBD1. The CDR3 runs to 12 residues. Trimming took 6 bases from V and 6 from J; bases not matched to a gene: 8. The germline V gene has CDR1 SQVTM and CDR2 ANQGSEA. The CDR3 bases are TGCAGCGTGCAGGGGGACGCTGGCGAGCAGTACTTC. It specifies CSVQGDAGEQYF.

This chain links TRBV7-2 with TRBJ1-5; 7 bases line up with TRBD1. The V segment lost 0 bases and the J segment 0 bases; nucleotides outside the gene matches: 8. The CDR3 length is 18 residues. Germline V CDR1 and CDR2: SGHTA, FQGNSA. CDR3 amino acids: CASSLALSGTASNQPQHF. The CDR3 coding sequence is TGTGCCAGCAGCTTAGCTCTCAGCGGGACAGCTAGCAATCAGCCCCAGCATTTT.

This clonotype was seen a handful of times. The V call is TRBV6-1, the J call TRBJ2-1, with D tentatively TRBD2 (6 bases). This CDR3 comprises 13 residues. Trimming took off 0 bases at V and 10 bases at J, with 10 bases between the two ends. In germline, CDR1 is MNHNS, CDR2 SASEGT. The CDR3 loop is CASSEAGRGEQFF. The CDR3 DNA is TGTGCCAGCAGTGAAGCCGGGCGGGGAGAGCAGTTCTTC.

The chain has TRBV7-8 and TRBJ1-1; no clear D gene. The CDR3 spans 14 residues. The V gene lost 4 bases and the J gene lost 8 bases, with 17 bases spanning the gap. Germline V gives CDR1 SGHVS, CDR2 FQNEAQ. The CDR3 nucleotides are TGTGCCAGCAGCTCAGACGGACTGAGGCCGGAAGCTTTCTTT. Residues: CASSSDGLRPEAFF.

This clonotype was found a few times. V and J are TRBV6-5 and TRBJ1-2; D not resolved. The germline V gene encodes CDR1 MNHEY and CDR2 SVGAGI. The CDR3 length is 15 residues. Trimming removed 2 bases from V and 8 bases from J, with 18 bases in between. CDR3 nucleotides: TGTGCCAGCAGTTACGATACGGGTTCGAAATACGGCTACACCTTC. The encoded protein is CASSYDTGSKYGYTF.

This clonotype was counted between two and nine times. V and J are TRBV5-1 and TRBJ1-6; D might be TRBD1 (5 bases). Between the trimmed V and J ends, which lost 8 bases and 4 bases, there was a span of 16 bases. The V gene's germline CDR1 is SGHRS and CDR2 YFSETQ. The CDR3 length is 15 residues. The CDR3 DNA sequence: TGCGCCAGTAGAGGGACGGAGAGTTATAATTCACCCCTCCACTTT. Translation: CASRGTESYNSPLHF.